The 31 T cell receptor beta chains given below trace back to one sample, sequenced in a study of cytotoxic CD8 clonotypes in ibrutinib-treated CLL. The data were produced by immunoSEQ multiplex PCR, yet TCRdb's version contains in-frame clones alone and is incomplete. Of fewer than 300,000 clones in the sample, 76% were seen once. The material sequenced was PBMCs, taken at disease progression, from a patient treated with ibrutinib. These receptors came from a human donor with chronic lymphocytic leukemia.

The chain links TRBV14 to TRBJ1-1; TRBD1 matches 7 bases. CDR1 and CDR2 (germline): SGHDN, FVKESK. The CDR3 sequence is 18 residues long. The J segment lost 5 bases and the V segment lost 0 bases, leaving 15 bases of the junction unmatched. The CDR3 sequence is CASSQERDWTGLRTEAFF. The CDR3 nucleotides read TGTGCCAGCAGCCAAGAAAGGGATTGGACAGGTTTGAGGACTGAAGCTTTCTTT.

The gene calls are TRBV28 and TRBJ1-5, with D tentatively TRBD1 (5 bases). Trimming shortened V by 7 bases and J by 6 bases, and 19 bases separated the two germline ends. The CDR3 has 15 residues. The V gene's germline CDR1 is MDHEN and CDR2 SYDVKM. The CDR3 DNA reads as TGTGCCAGCATCAACTGGAGGGGAAAAGGTCAGCCCCAGCATTTT. It encodes CASINWRGKGQPQHF.

The chain couples TRBV29-1 to TRBJ1-1, with D unclear. The germline V gene encodes CDR1 SQVTM and CDR2 ANQGSEA. CDR3 size: 10 residues. V was pared by 5 bases and J by 6 bases, with 7 bases between. The CDR3 region has the DNA TGCAGCGTTAGTGATCCTGAAGCTTTCTTT. It is translated as CSVSDPEAFF.

The chain is built from TRBV7-9 and TRBJ2-5; 10 nucleotides agree with TRBD2. Unmatched junction bases numbered 9, after V lost 3 bases and J lost 5 bases. Per the germline V gene, CDR1 is SEHNR and CDR2 is FQNEAQ (reference sequence). The CDR3 is 16 residues long. CDR3 bases: TGTGCCAGCAGCTTCCTCCCGCTAGCGGGGGAGGAGACCCAGTACTTC. The encoded protein is CASSFLPLAGEETQYF.

The V call is TRBV7-9, the J call TRBJ2-5; 10 bases are a match to TRBD2. The trim removed 5 bases at V and 5 bases at J, leaving 14 bases unmatched. CDR3 length equals 17 residues. In germline, CDR1 is SEHNR, CDR2 FQNEAQ (reference sequence). As DNA, the CDR3 is TGTGCCAGCAGCCCCGAGGGGCTACTAGCGGGACGGGAGACCCAGTACTTC. Amino acids: CASSPEGLLAGRETQYF. The full variable domain, in which reference TRBV7-9 and TRBJ2-5 provide the parts outside the CDR3, is DTGVSQNPRHKITKRGQNVTFRCDPISEHNRLYWYRQTLGQGPEFLTYFQNEAQLEKSRLLSDRFSAERPKGSFSTLEIQRTEQGDSAMYLCASSPEGLLAGRETQYFGPGTRLLVL.

The chain has TRBV27 and TRBJ2-7, with 10 bases aligning to TRBD1. V lost 5 bases and J lost 4; bases outside the gene matches: 8. The germline V gene encodes CDR1 MNHEY and CDR2 SMNVEV (reference sequence). The CDR3 spans 15 residues. CDR3 coding DNA: TGTGCCAGCAGTCCCGGGACAGGGGTTCCTTACGAGCAGTACTTC. Translation gives CASSPGTGVPYEQYF.

The chain has TRBV23-1 and TRBJ2-3, with a weak D call TRBD2 (6 bases). TRBV23-1 is sorted into the ORF group, with uncertain function. With 9 bases removed from V and 5 bases from J, the gap between germline ends came to 24 bases. There are 16 residues in the CDR3. The CDR3 reads CARASSSAPWEDTQYF. CDR3 nucleotide sequence: TGCGCCAGGGCCTCCTCTAGCGCCCCATGGGAAGATACGCAGTATTTT.

The V gene is TRBV2, the J gene TRBJ2-7, with TRBD1 matching 10 bases. The germline gives CDR1 SNHLY, CDR2 FYNNEI. The CDR3 sequence is 15 residues long. The ends lost 1 base at V and 2 bases at J; junction bases unmatched: 2. In DNA form, the CDR3 reads TGTGCCAGCAGTGAAGGGGACAGGGGAACCTACGAGCAGTACTTC. Encoded protein: CASSEGDRGTYEQYF.

About this clone: Other nucleotide sequences in the sample specify the same CDR3. This chain joins TRBV4-1 and TRBJ2-7, with TRBD2 matching over 10 bases. The CDR3 is 18 residues long. Per the germline V gene, CDR1 is MGHRA and CDR2 is YSYEKL. With 4 bases clipped from V and 4 bases from J, the junction kept 16 bases outside the gene matches. The CDR3 nucleotides are TGCGCCAGCAGCCCCATTCGGTCTAGCGGGAGTAGGGTGTACGAGCAGTACTTC. This gives the protein CASSPIRSSGSRVYEQYF.

A remark on this clone: One junction end disagrees with the germline gene, perhaps due to a read error. The rearrangement uses TRBV11-2 and TRBJ2-7, with D maybe TRBD1 (8 bases). Germline CDR1 is SGHAT and CDR2 is FQNNGV. The CDR3 sequence is 14 residues long. CDR3 DNA sequence: TGTGCCAGCAGGAGGACAGGGCGCGGGGGCCGTCGGACCTTC. As protein: CASRRTGRGGRRTF. Full variable domain (outside the CDR3, taken from reference TRBV11-2 and TRBJ2-7): EAGVAQSPRYKIIEKRQSVAFWCNPISGHATLYWYQQILGQGPKLLIQFQNNGVVDDSQLPKDRFSAERLKGVDSTLKIQPAKLEDSAVYLCASRRTGRGGRRTFGPGTRLTVT.

V usage is TRBV7-3 and J usage is TRBJ1-1; no definite D call. This CDR3 is built from 14 residues. Trimming left V 2 bases short and J 4 bases short, with 11 bases between. The germline V gene has CDR1 SGHTA and CDR2 FQGTGA. In DNA form, the CDR3 reads TGTGCCAGCAGCTTAGGGCCTATCGGCACTGAAGCTTTCTTT. Translation: CASSLGPIGTEAFF.

DNA for the CDR3: TGTGCCAGCAGTGAATTAGACCCATCTCTCTATGGCTACACCTTC. Amino acids: CASSELDPSLYGYTF. The genes are TRBV25-1 and TRBJ1-2; no definite D call. Trimming cost V 1 base and J 4 bases, with 13 bases left between them. In germline, CDR1 is MGHDK, CDR2 SYGVNS. This CDR3 spans 15 amino acids.

The chain joins TRBV15 to TRBJ1-2; D is undetermined. This CDR3 region has 13 residues. The germline V gene has CDR1 LNHNV and CDR2 YYDKDF (reference sequence). V gave up 1 base and J gave up 4 bases, with 7 bases separating them. DNA of the CDR3: TGTGCCACCAGCAGAGGGGATCCCTATGGCTACACCTTC. Protein: CATSRGDPYGYTF.

The rearrangement uses TRBV7-5 and TRBJ1-1; TRBD1 is the table's D call and was not checked against the DNA. TRBV7-5 is labeled a pseudogene. This CDR3 has 11 amino acids. In DNA form, the CDR3 reads TGTGTCAGAAGCTTTGGCAGTGAAGCTTTCTTT. Translated: CVRSFGSEAFF.

This clone has only a few counts. The genes are TRBV28 and TRBJ2-7; 7 nucleotides match TRBD2. Germline V gene data show CDR1 as MDHEN and CDR2 as SYDVKM. CDR3 size: 13 residues. The J segment lost 3 bases and the V segment lost 11 bases, leaving 10 bases of the junction unmatched. This CDR3 is CASRAGVGYEQYF. CDR3 nucleotide sequence: TGTGCCTCCCGCGCGGGAGTCGGCTACGAGCAGTACTTC.

The rearrangement links TRBV19 to TRBJ1-3; D unclear. This CDR3 is built from 14 residues. Germline loops: CDR1 LNHDA, CDR2 SQIVND (reference sequence). The V end was cut by 7 bases, the J end by 5 bases, with 15 bases between. The CDR3: CASMADAFRNTIYF. CDR3 nucleotides: TGTGCCAGTATGGCGGACGCGTTTAGAAACACCATATATTTT.

The chain employs TRBV5-4 and TRBJ2-1; TRBD2 matches 12 bases. The CDR3 is 16 residues long. V lost 1 base and J lost 3; bases outside the gene matches: 2. Germline loops: CDR1 SGHNT, CDR2 YYREEE (reference sequence). CDR3 nucleotide sequence: TGTGCCAGCAGCTTGAGGACTAGCGGGGACTACAATGAGCAGTTCTTC. Protein product: CASSLRTSGDYNEQFF.

This chain joins TRBV7-9 and TRBJ2-7; D assignment may be TRBD1 or TRBD2 (5 bases each). V shed 5 bases and J shed 6 bases, with 8 bases lying between them. CDR3 length: 11 residues. From germline, CDR1 is SEHNR and CDR2 FQNEAQ (reference sequence). The DNA for the CDR3 is TGTGCCAGCAGCATTGGGGGCGAGCAGTACTTC. Its protein product is CASSIGGEQYF. Supplemented by reference TRBV7-9 and TRBJ2-7, the full variable domain reads DTGVSQNPRHKITKRGQNVTFRCDPISEHNRLYWYRQTLGQGPEFLTYFQNEAQLEKSRLLSDRFSAERPKGSFSTLEIQRTEQGDSAMYLCASSIGGEQYFGPGTRLTVT.

In regard to this clone: In the same sample, other DNA sequences code for this CDR3. The genes are TRBV9 and TRBJ2-3, with D perhaps matching TRBD1 or TRBD2 (5 bases each). This CDR3 has 13 residues. The germline V and J ends were trimmed by 2 bases and 1 base, with 5 bases remaining between them. In germline, CDR1 is SGDLS, CDR2 YYNGEE. DNA for the CDR3: TGTGCCAGCAGCGTGGGGGGCACAGATACGCAGTATTTT. Its translation: CASSVGGTDTQYF.

CDR3 sequence (DNA): TGTGCCAGCAGACGGGAGGGTTCACCCCTCCACTTT. Protein product: CASRREGSPLHF. This chain links TRBV27 with TRBJ1-6; D not resolved. Trimming cost V 6 bases and J 9 bases, with 9 bases left between them. Germline-derived CDR1 and CDR2 are MNHEY and SMNVEV (reference sequence). This CDR3 comprises 12 residues.

The chain carries TRBV5-1 and TRBJ2-3, with TRBD2 matching over 13 bases. V lost 3 bases to trimming and J lost 6 bases; unmatched junction nucleotides: 10. The CDR3 totals 17 residues. Germline V lookup: CDR1 SGHRS, CDR2 YFSETQ. Here the CDR3 DNA reads TGCGCCAGCAGCTCCGGACTAGCGGGAGTGTTTATGGATACGCAGTATTTT. Encoded protein: CASSSGLAGVFMDTQYF.

CDR3 residues: CASRSRRLAGDTGELFF. In nucleotides, the CDR3 is TGTGCCAGCAGAAGCCGCCGACTAGCGGGAGACACCGGGGAGCTGTTTTTT. The chain has TRBV28 and TRBJ2-2, with 12 bases lining up with TRBD2. The junction had 8 bases not matched to a gene; V was cut back by 6 bases and J by 3 bases. The CDR3 spans 17 residues. Germline V CDR1 and CDR2: MDHEN, SYDVKM. Complete variable domain (other parts from reference TRBV28 and TRBJ2-2): DVKVTQSSRYLVKRTGEKVFLECVQDMDHENMFWYRQDPGLGLRLIYFSYDVKMKEKGDIPEGYSVSREKKERFSLILESASTNQTSMYLCASRSRRLAGDTGELFFGEGSRLTVL.

V usage is TRBV2 and J usage is TRBJ2-1; D not resolved. The CDR3 spans 10 residues. Trimming stripped 4 bases from V and 10 bases from J, with 5 bases between. Germline CDR1 and CDR2: SNHLY and FYNNEI. This chain's CDR3 is CASSGIEQFF. In nucleotides, the CDR3 is TGTGCCAGCAGTGGGATCGAGCAGTTCTTC.

The chain links TRBV5-1 to TRBJ1-1, with a weak D call TRBD1 (5 bases). The CDR3 sequence is 14 residues long. Trimming took 0 bases from V and 11 from J, leaving 17 bases between them. Per the germline V gene, CDR1 is SGHRS and CDR2 is YFSETQ. CDR3 protein: CASSLAVGRPGAFF. The CDR3 DNA follows: TGCGCCAGCAGCTTGGCCGTCGGTAGGCCAGGGGCTTTCTTT. Full variable domain (missing parts from reference TRBV5-1 and TRBJ1-1): KAGVTQTPRYLIKTRGQQVTLSCSPISGHRSVSWYQQTPGQGLQFLFEYFSETQRNKGNFPGRFSGRQFSNSRSEMNVSTLELGDSALYLCASSLAVGRPGAFFGQGTRLTVV.

This clone was counted only a few times. CDR3 amino acids: CASSRQGHGYTF. The CDR3 bases are TGTGCCAGCAGCCGACAGGGTCACGGCTACACCTTC. V usage is TRBV7-9 and J usage is TRBJ1-2; 7 bases map to TRBD1. Germline-derived CDR1 and CDR2 are SEHNR and FQNEAQ (reference sequence). The V segment lost 5 bases and the J segment 8 bases; nucleotides outside the gene matches: 5. There are 12 residues in the CDR3.

The chain combines TRBV9 with TRBJ2-7, with TRBD2 matching 10 bases. There are 13 residues in the CDR3. Losses at the gene ends were 4 bases for V and 3 bases for J; bases not matched to a gene: 1. CDR1 is SGDLS, CDR2 YYNGEE, per germline. The CDR3 sequence: CASSIAGGYEQYF. DNA of the CDR3: TGTGCCAGCAGCATAGCGGGAGGCTACGAGCAGTACTTC.

The chain carries TRBV7-3 and TRBJ2-1; 7 nucleotides align to TRBD2. J was trimmed by 8 bases and V by 2 bases; bases with no gene match: 9. Germline CDR1 and CDR2: SGHTA and FQGTGA. CDR3 size: 15 residues. As DNA, the CDR3 is TGTGCCAGCAGCTTAGTGGGAGGGCGGGGCGATGAGCAGTTCTTC. This translates into CASSLVGGRGDEQFF.

This clone was recorded a few times. The rearrangement links TRBV10-3 to TRBJ2-7, with D tentatively TRBD1 or TRBD2 (5 bases each). Trimming removed 7 bases from V and 2 bases from J, with 12 bases in between. This CDR3 is built from 13 residues. Germline-derived CDR1 and CDR2 are ENHRY and SYGVKD. CDR3 protein: CAITHGGTYEQYF. The CDR3 DNA is TGTGCCATCACCCATGGGGGAACCTACGAGCAGTACTTC.

The chain recombines TRBV7-3 with TRBJ1-2; 12 bases line up with TRBD1. Germline values: CDR1 SGHTA, CDR2 FQGTGA. The CDR3 runs to 15 residues. V shed 2 bases and J 7 bases; nucleotides not matched to a gene: 5. CDR3 loop: CASSLSGQGASGYTF. The CDR3 bases are TGTGCCAGCAGCTTATCGGGACAGGGGGCATCTGGCTACACCTTC.

V is TRBV9 and J is TRBJ1-2; D gene ambiguous. The CDR3 length is 14 residues. Looked up from germline, CDR1 is SGDLS and CDR2 is YYNGEE. V lost 4 bases and J lost 7, with 17 bases in between. CDR3 loop: CASSLTSWPSGYTF. The CDR3 bases are TGTGCCAGCAGCCTAACATCGTGGCCTTCTGGCTACACCTTC.

This clone was detected once. The chain joins TRBV6-1 to TRBJ1-1; D remains unclear. The CDR3 is 16 residues long. Germline CDR1 MNHNS, CDR2 SASEGT. Trimming took 3 bases from V and 0 from J, leaving 14 bases between them. CDR3 sequence (DNA): TGTGCCAGCAGTGAGTTCGGACGCGCGCTGAACACTGAAGCTTTCTTT. It codes for CASSEFGRALNTEAFF.